Presented here are 20 T cell receptor beta chains from one specimen sequenced in a study of OX40 agonist ivuxolimab in advanced cancers. Clones were read by immunoSEQ multiplex PCR, and TCRdb kept only the in-frame ones, dropping some. The profile shows some 86,000 clones, roughly 94% of them singletons. Here the sequenced sample was CD4+ or CD8+ T cells sorted from blood, taken in a trial of the OX40 agonist ivuxolimab. Receptors were obtained from an adult with an advanced solid tumor such as melanoma, head and neck, liver or kidney cancer.

CDR3: CASSQLYGVGAESPLHF. In nucleotides, the CDR3 is TGCGCCAGCAGCCAACTTTACGGGGTGGGGGCCGAGTCACCCCTCCACTTT. This chain connects TRBV4-1 to TRBJ1-6, with D tentatively TRBD1 (6 bases). The germline CDR1 and CDR2 sequences are MGHRA and YSYEKL. V gave up 2 bases and J gave up 10 bases, with 21 bases separating them. This CDR3 is built from 17 residues.

Here the CDR3 reads CASSDTTFENNEQFF. The CDR3 coding sequence is TGTGCCAGCAGTGACACTACCTTCGAAAACAATGAGCAGTTCTTC. The chain links TRBV2 to TRBJ2-1; D is undetermined. V lost 3 bases to trimming and J lost 5 bases, with 14 bases between them. Per germline, CDR1 SNHLY and CDR2 FYNNEI. The CDR3 runs to 15 residues.

V gene TRBV9 combines with J gene TRBJ2-2; D gene unclear. V was trimmed by 0 bases and J by 5 bases, leaving 5 bases between them. This CDR3 has 13 residues. Germline-derived CDR1 and CDR2 are SGDLS and YYNGEE. CDR3 amino acids: CASSVAHTGELFF. In DNA form, the CDR3 reads TGTGCCAGCAGCGTAGCCCATACCGGGGAGCTGTTTTTT.

The chain joins TRBV27 to TRBJ2-7; 7 nucleotides agree with TRBD2. In germline, CDR1 is MNHEY, CDR2 SMNVEV (reference sequence). The CDR3 is 14 residues long. Unmatched junction bases numbered 1, after V lost 0 bases and J lost 2 bases. This CDR3 is CASSLSGLAYEQYF. Written as DNA, the CDR3 is TGTGCCAGCAGTTTATCAGGACTAGCCTACGAGCAGTACTTC.

The table lists this clone with a count of one. V gene TRBV7-3 combines with J gene TRBJ2-3; perhaps TRBD2 as D (5 bases). Per the germline V gene, CDR1 is SGHTA and CDR2 is FQGTGA. Trimming left V 3 bases short and J 1 base short, with 11 bases between. The CDR3 loop spans 15 amino acids. DNA for the CDR3: TGTGCCAGCAGCTTCTGGGATAGCGGCACAGATACGCAGTATTTT. Its translation: CASSFWDSGTDTQYF. Based on the CDR3 plus reference TRBV7-3 and TRBJ2-3, the full variable domain is GAGVSQTPSNKVTEKGKYVELRCDPISGHTALYWYRQSLGQGPEFLIYFQGTGAADDSGLPNDRFFAVRPEGSVSTLKIQRTERGDSAVYLCASSFWDSGTDTQYFGPGTRLTVL.

The chain is built from TRBV9 and TRBJ2-7; 9 positions agree with TRBD1. Per the germline V gene, CDR1 is SGDLS and CDR2 is YYNGEE. The CDR3 totals 16 residues. V gave up 0 bases and J gave up 3 bases; unmatched junction bases: 7. As DNA, the CDR3 is TGTGCCAGCAGCGTAGGAAACAGGGGGCTGGACTACGAGCAGTACTTC. Amino acid sequence: CASSVGNRGLDYEQYF.

The chain uses TRBV6-5 and TRBJ1-1; D is ambiguous. The germline V and J ends were trimmed by 5 bases and 5 bases, with 9 bases remaining between them. CDR1 is MNHEY, CDR2 SVGAGI, per germline. The CDR3 sequence is 12 residues long. This CDR3 is CASSPGGTEAFF. CDR3 nucleotides: TGTGCCAGCAGTCCGGGAGGGACTGAAGCTTTCTTT.

The table lists this clone with a count of one. The rearrangement uses TRBV7-2 and TRBJ2-5; D is perhaps TRBD2 (5 bases). From germline, CDR1 is SGHTA and CDR2 FQGNSA. This CDR3 spans 15 amino acids. Trimming left V 1 base short and J 5 bases short, with 14 bases between. The CDR3 reads CASSLGVRARETQYF. CDR3 DNA: TGTGCCAGCAGCTTAGGTGTGAGGGCCCGCGAGACCCAGTACTTC. Drawing the rest from reference TRBV7-2 and TRBJ2-5, the complete variable domain is GAGVSQSPSNKVTEKGKDVELRCDPISGHTALYWYRQSLGQGLEFLIYFQGNSAPDKSGLPSDRFSAERTGGSVSTLTIQRTQQEDSAVYLCASSLGVRARETQYFGPGTRLLVL.

J is TRBJ1-3 and V is TRBV4-1; maybe TRBD1 (5 bases). Per germline, CDR1 MGHRA and CDR2 YSYEKL. CDR3 length: 17 residues. Between the trimmed V and J ends, which lost 0 bases and 2 bases, there was a span of 14 bases. The CDR3 bases are TGCGCCAGCAGCCAAGAAAAGGGGTTTATAGCTGGAAACACCATATATTTT. This encodes CASSQEKGFIAGNTIYF.

The CDR3 DNA follows: TGTGCCAGCAGCGCTACCGATAGCTCCTACAATGAGCAGTTCTTC. Protein sequence: CASSATDSSYNEQFF. This chain links TRBV9 with TRBJ2-1; D ambiguous. V gave up 3 bases and J gave up 0 bases, with 10 bases separating them. CDR3 length equals 15 residues. The germline V gene encodes CDR1 SGDLS and CDR2 YYNGEE.

The J gene is TRBJ2-3, the V gene TRBV9, with D maybe TRBD2 (6 bases). CDR3 length equals 15 residues. CDR1 and CDR2 from the germline V gene are SGDLS and YYNGEE. V dropped 1 base and J dropped 6 bases, with 15 bases sitting between them. This CDR3 is CASSVLPAEGDTQYF. The CDR3 nucleotides read TGTGCCAGCAGCGTACTTCCGGCGGAGGGGGATACGCAGTATTTT.

The chain carries TRBV4-3 and TRBJ2-3; D is unresolved. Deletions cut 3 bases from V and 4 bases from J, with 20 bases between. There are 17 residues in the CDR3. CDR1 LGHNA and CDR2 YSLEER come from the germline V gene. The CDR3 DNA reads as TGCGCCAGCAGCCAGGGTTGGGCCGTGACATTCGCAGATACGCAGTATTTT. Translated: CASSQGWAVTFADTQYF.

The J gene is TRBJ1-1, the V gene TRBV5-4, with 12 bases identical to TRBD1. V lost 4 bases and J lost 6; bases outside the gene matches: 10. The CDR3 consists of 16 residues. Germline CDR1 is SGHNT and CDR2 is YYREEE (reference sequence). This CDR3 is CASSVPGQGAISEAFF. In DNA form, the CDR3 reads TGTGCCAGCAGCGTCCCGGGACAGGGGGCGATATCTGAAGCTTTCTTT.

In its sample, this clone was seen once. V gene TRBV7-2 combines with J gene TRBJ1-2; D is undetermined. The germline gives CDR1 SGHTA, CDR2 FQGNSA. The CDR3 sequence is 12 residues long. Trimming took 8 bases from V and 2 from J, leaving 9 bases between them. The CDR3 DNA reads as TGTGCCAGCCCTGGAAGCAACTATGGCTACACCTTC. It specifies CASPGSNYGYTF.

J is TRBJ1-1 and V is TRBV30; tentative D call: TRBD1 (6 bases). This CDR3 region has 14 residues. The V end lost 4 bases, the J end lost 4 bases, and 16 bases lay between the germline ends. The V gene's germline CDR1 is GTSNPN and CDR2 SVGIG (reference sequence). This CDR3 is CAWIQGRYGTEAFF. The CDR3 DNA reads as TGTGCCTGGATACAGGGACGGTATGGCACTGAAGCTTTCTTT.

The chain is built from TRBV29-1 and TRBJ1-1; D might be TRBD1 (6 bases). This CDR3 has 13 residues. Germline loops: CDR1 SQVTM, CDR2 ANQGSEA. V was trimmed by 5 bases and J by 6 bases, leaving 16 bases between them. The CDR3 loop reads CSVLPQQGPEAFF. For the CDR3, the DNA is TGCAGCGTTCTTCCGCAACAGGGACCTGAAGCTTTCTTT.

The CDR3 sequence: CAGQTGYSNYGYTF. CDR3 coding DNA: TGTGCCGGCCAAACAGGGTATTCTAACTATGGCTACACCTTC. This sequence joins TRBV30 and TRBJ1-2, with a possible D match to TRBD1 (6 bases). The germline V and J ends were trimmed by 8 bases and 0 bases, with 16 bases remaining between them. Germline V gene data show CDR1 as GTSNPN and CDR2 as SVGIG (reference sequence). CDR3 length equals 14 residues. Using reference TRBV30 and TRBJ1-2 for the parts outside the CDR3, the full variable domain is SQTIHQWPATLVQPVGSPLSLECTVEGTSNPNLYWYRQAAGRGLQLLFYSVGIGQISSEVPQNLSASRPQDRQFILSSKKLLLSDSGFYLCAGQTGYSNYGYTFGSGTRLTVV.

The chain links TRBV7-3 to TRBJ2-3; TRBD1 or TRBD2 may be the D gene (5 bases each). The CDR3 contains 15 residues. V was trimmed by 1 base and J by 4 bases, leaving 12 bases between them. Germline assignment: CDR1 SGHTA and CDR2 FQGTGA. The CDR3 protein is CASSLMAGDPDTQYF. CDR3 nucleotide sequence: TGTGCCAGCAGCTTAATGGCTGGGGACCCAGATACGCAGTATTTT.

The chain uses TRBV28 and TRBJ2-3, with 7 bases lining up with TRBD2. The germline V gene has CDR1 MDHEN and CDR2 SYDVKM. The junction had 12 bases not matched to a gene; V was cut back by 7 bases and J by 2 bases. The CDR3 spans 16 residues. This CDR3 is CASTGPGRDYTDTQYF. The CDR3 DNA follows: TGTGCCAGCACTGGTCCAGGACGGGACTACACAGATACGCAGTATTTT.

The chain employs TRBV27 and TRBJ1-5; 8 bases are a match to TRBD1. Trimming at V came to 2 bases and at J to 0 bases, leaving 0 bases not matched to a gene. Germline CDR1 MNHEY, CDR2 SMNVEV (reference sequence). The CDR3 length is 15 residues. CDR3 residues: CASSLTGGSNQPQHF. The CDR3, as DNA: TGTGCCAGCAGTTTAACAGGGGGTAGCAATCAGCCCCAGCATTTT.